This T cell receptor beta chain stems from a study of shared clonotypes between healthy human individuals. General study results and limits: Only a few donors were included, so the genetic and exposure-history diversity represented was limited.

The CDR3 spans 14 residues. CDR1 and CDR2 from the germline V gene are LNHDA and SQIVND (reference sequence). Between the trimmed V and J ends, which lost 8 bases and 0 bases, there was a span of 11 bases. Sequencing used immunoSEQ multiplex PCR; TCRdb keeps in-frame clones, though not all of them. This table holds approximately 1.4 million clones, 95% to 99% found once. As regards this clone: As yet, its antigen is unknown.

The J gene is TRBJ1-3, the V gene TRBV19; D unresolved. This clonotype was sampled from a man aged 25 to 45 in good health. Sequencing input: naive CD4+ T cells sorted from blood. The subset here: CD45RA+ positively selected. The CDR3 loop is CASVDRNSGNTIYF. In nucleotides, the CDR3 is TGTGCCAGTGTGGACCGAAACTCTGGAAACACCATATATTTT.